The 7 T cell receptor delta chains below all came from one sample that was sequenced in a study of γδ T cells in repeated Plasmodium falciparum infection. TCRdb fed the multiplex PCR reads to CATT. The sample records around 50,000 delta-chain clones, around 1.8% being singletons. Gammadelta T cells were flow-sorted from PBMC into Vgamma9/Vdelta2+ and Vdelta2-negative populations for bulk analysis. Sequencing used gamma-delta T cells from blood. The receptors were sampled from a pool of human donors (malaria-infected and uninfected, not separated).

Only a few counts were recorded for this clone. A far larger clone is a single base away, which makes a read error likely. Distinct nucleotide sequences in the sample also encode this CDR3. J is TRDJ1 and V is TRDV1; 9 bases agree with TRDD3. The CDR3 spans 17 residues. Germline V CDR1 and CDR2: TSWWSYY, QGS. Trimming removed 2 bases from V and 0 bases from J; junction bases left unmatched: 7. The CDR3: CALGEYLGDLYTDKLIF. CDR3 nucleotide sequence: TGTGCTCTTGGGGAATACCTGGGGGATCTATACACCGATAAACTCATCTTT.

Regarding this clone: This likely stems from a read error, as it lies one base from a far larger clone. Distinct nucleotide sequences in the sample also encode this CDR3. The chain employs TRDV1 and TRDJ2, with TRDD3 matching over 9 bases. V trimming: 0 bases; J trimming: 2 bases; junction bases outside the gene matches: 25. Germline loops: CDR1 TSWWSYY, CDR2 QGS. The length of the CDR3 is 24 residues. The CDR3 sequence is CALGELPHELTNRGIQKLTAQLFF. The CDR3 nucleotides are TGTGCTCTTGGGGAACTTCCTCATGAGCTTACCAACCGGGGGATACAAAAGTTGACAGCACAACTCTTCTTT.

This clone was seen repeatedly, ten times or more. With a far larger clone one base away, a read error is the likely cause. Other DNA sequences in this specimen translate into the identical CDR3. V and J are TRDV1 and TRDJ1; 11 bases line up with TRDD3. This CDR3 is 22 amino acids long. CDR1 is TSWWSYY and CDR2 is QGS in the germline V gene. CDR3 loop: CALGDLSSYGLLGDRNTDKLIF. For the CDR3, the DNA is TGTGCCCTTGGGGACCTTTCCTCCTACGGGTTACTGGGGGATAGGAACACCGATAAACTCATCTTT.

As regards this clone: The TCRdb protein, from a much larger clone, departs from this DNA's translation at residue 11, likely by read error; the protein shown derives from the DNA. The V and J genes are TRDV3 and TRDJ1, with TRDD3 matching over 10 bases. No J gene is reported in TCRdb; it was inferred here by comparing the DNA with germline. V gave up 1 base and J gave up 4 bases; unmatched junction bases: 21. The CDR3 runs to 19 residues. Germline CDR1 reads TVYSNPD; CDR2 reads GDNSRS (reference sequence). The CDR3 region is CAFIPTLYWGMRRLDKLIF. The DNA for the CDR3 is TGTGCCTTTATTCCTACCCTCTACTGGGGGATGCGCAGGCTCGATAAACTCATCTTT.

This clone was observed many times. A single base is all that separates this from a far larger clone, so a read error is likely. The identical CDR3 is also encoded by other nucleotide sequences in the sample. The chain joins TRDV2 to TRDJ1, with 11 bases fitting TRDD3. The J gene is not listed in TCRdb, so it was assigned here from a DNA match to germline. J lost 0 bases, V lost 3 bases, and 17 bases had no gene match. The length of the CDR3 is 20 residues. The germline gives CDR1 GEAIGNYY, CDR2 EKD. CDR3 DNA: TGTGCCTGTGACGCAGCATATTGGGGGATACGGTCCCCATACACCGATAAACTCATCTTT. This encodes CACDAAYWGIRSPYTDKLIF.

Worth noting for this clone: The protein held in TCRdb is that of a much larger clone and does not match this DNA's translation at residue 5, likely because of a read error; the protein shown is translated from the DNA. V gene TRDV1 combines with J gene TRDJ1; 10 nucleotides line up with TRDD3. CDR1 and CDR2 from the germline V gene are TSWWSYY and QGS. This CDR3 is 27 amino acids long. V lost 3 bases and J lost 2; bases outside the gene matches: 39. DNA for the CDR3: TGTGCTCTTGGGGATAGTGAGGATCCCACGCCCTCTTCGGGGGATACGCGTATAGGATGGGATACCGATAAACTCATCTTT. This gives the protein CALGDSEDPTPSSGDTRIGWDTDKLIF.

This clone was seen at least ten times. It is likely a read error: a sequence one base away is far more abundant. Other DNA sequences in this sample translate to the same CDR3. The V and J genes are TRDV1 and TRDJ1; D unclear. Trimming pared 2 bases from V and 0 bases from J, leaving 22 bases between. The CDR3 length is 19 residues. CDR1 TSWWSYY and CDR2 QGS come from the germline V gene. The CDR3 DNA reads TGTGCTCTTGGGGAAAGCCCCCCACTCCGCCCACCGTACACCGATAAACTCATCTTT. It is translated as CALGESPPLRPPYTDKLIF.